This T cell receptor beta chain was recorded in a study of identical twins. Overall study findings and caveats: Part of the zero-insertion signal could reflect confounding by invariant MAIT and iNKT cells.

Trimming removed 2 bases from V and 10 bases from J; junction bases left unmatched: 8. Germline CDR1 SGHTA, CDR2 FQGNSA. The CDR3 contains 16 residues. Each CDR3 protein gets one entry after TCRdb re-called the 5' RACE reads with MiXCR. The data contain over 200,000 distinct CDR3 sequences, about 10% of them singletons. This clonotype showed up many times. What it recognizes is unknown. Source material: memory T cells sorted from blood. This receptor was identified in a middle-aged man in good health. The chain is built from TRBV7-2 and TRBJ2-1, with 13 nucleotides matching TRBD2. CDR3 in amino acids: CASSLLSLAGGREQFF. The DNA for the CDR3 is TGTGCCAGCAGCTTATTATCACTAGCGGGGGGGCGAGAGCAGTTCTTC.